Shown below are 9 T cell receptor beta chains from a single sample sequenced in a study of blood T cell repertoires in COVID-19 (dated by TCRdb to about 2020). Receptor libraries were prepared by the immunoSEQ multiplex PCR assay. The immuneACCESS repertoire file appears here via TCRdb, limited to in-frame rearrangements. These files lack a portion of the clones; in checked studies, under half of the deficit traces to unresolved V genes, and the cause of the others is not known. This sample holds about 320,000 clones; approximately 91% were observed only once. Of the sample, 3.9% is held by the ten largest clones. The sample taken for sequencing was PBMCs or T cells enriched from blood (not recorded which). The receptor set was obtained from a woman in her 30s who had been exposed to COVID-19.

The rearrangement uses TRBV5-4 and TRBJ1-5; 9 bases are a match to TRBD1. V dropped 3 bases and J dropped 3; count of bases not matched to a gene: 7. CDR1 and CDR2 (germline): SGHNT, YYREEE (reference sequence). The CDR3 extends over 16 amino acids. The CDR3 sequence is CASSSKDRGINQPQHF. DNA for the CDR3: TGTGCCAGCAGCTCGAAGGACAGGGGAATCAATCAGCCCCAGCATTTT. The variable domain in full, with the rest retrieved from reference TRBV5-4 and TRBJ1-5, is ETGVTQSPTHLIKTRGQQVTLRCSSQSGHNTVSWYQQALGQGPQFIFQYYREEENGRGNFPPRFSGLQFPNYSSELNVNALELDDSALYLCASSSKDRGINQPQHFGDGTRLSIL.

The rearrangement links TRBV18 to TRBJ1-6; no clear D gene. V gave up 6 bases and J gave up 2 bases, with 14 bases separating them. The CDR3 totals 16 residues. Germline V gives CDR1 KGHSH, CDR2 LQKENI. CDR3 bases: TGTGCCAGCTCCTCCCAGACAAGCCCCTATAATTCACCCCTCCACTTT. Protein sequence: CASSSQTSPYNSPLHF.

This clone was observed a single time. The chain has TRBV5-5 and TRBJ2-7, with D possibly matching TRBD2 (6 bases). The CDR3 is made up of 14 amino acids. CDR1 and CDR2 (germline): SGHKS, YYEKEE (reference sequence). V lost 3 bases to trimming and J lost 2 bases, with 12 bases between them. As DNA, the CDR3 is TGTGCCAGCAGCTGGGACTTTGGTCCCTACGAGCAGTACTTC. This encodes CASSWDFGPYEQYF.

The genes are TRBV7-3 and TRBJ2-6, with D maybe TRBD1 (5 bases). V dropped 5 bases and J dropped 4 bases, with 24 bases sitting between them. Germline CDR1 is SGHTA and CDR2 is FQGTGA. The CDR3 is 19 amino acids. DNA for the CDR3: TGTGCCAGCAGCCCCCGGCGACCAGGGCCCTTGGGGGGGGCCAACGTCCTGACTTTC. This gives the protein CASSPRRPGPLGGANVLTF.

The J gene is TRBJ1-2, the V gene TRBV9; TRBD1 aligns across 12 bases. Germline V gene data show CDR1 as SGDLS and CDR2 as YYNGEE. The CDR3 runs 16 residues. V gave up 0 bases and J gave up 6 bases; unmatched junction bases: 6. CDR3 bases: TGTGCCAGCAGCGTAGATCCGGGACAGGGGGCGAATGGCTACACCTTC. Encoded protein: CASSVDPGQGANGYTF.

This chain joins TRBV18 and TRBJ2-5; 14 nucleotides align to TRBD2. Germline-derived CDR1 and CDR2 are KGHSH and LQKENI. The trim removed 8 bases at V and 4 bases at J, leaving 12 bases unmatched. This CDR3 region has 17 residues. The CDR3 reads CASIPGLAGAGRETQYF. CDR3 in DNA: TGTGCCAGCATACCGGGACTAGCGGGAGCCGGTCGAGAGACCCAGTACTTC.

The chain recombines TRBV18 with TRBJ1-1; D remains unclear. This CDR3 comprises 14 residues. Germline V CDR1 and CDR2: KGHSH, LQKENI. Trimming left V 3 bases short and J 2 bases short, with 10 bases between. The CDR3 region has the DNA TGTGCCAGCTCACCCCTCCCCCCCAACACTGAAGCTTTCTTT. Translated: CASSPLPPNTEAFF.

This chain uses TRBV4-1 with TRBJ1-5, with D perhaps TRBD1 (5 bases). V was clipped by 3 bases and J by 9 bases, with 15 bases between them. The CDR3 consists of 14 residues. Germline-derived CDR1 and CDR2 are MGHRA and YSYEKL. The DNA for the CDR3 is TGCGCCAGCAGCCAGGGGGGAGTAAGGGGGCCCCAGCATTTT. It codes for CASSQGGVRGPQHF.

The CDR3 DNA reads as TGTGCCAGCAGCTTAGACAGGGCGGTGAACACTGAAGCTTTCTTT. Translated: CASSLDRAVNTEAFF. The rearrangement uses TRBV7-2 and TRBJ1-1, with D perhaps TRBD1 (6 bases). The CDR3 runs to 15 residues. Trimming took 1 base from V and 0 from J, leaving 9 bases between them. Germline V gene lookup returns CDR1 SGHTA and CDR2 FQGNSA.